This TCR beta chain was identified in a study of beta chain features in type 1 diabetes. Sequenced material consisted of expressed TCRB transcripts (all of the isolated RNA was reverse transcribed). Repertoires were generated with immunoSEQ multiplex PCR, while TCRdb's copy carries only in-frame clones and drops some. Counted here are 240,000 or so clones, roughly 22% occurring once; the ten biggest clones make up around 0.028%. Per the germline V gene, CDR1 is LGHNA and CDR2 is YSLEER. The trim removed 0 bases at V and 2 bases at J, leaving 9 bases unmatched. CDR3 length: 17 residues. This clone was seen a handful of times. Its target is unknown. The study's findings and limits: Shorter TCRB CDR3s, moderately but significantly so, were found in Type 1 diabetes patients in all four CD4+ subsets.

This receptor was taken from a woman aged 40-49 years with type 1 diabetes. The genes are TRBV4-3 and TRBJ2-5; 7 nucleotides agree with TRBD2. Sequenced input: naive CD4+ T cells from blood. DNA of the CDR3: TGCGCCAGCAGCCAAGATGGGGCTAGCGGTTCTCAAGAGACCCAGTACTTC. Amino acids: CASSQDGASGSQETQYF.